Each of the 21 T cell receptor beta chains below was sequenced from the same sample in a study of blood T cells in healthy people across ages. A second roughly 6 to 12 cycle PCR used barcoded and J-beta primers. One entry per CDR3 protein results from TCRdb running MiXCR on the 5' RACE reads. Of 1.5 million to 1.8 million distinct CDR3 sequences listed, around 40% were seen once; the top ten hold approximately 4.1%. Input material: blood. The receptors originated from a young woman in good health.

As to this clonotype: A read error may account for a junction end that differs from germline. The chain is built from TRBV12-3 or TRBV12-4 and TRBJ2-3, with 7 nucleotides matching TRBD2. The CDR3 consists of 17 residues. DNA of the CDR3: TGTGCCAGCAGTTTTGGCGGGGGAGCCCCGAATGCAGATGCGCAGTATTTT. This encodes CASSFGGGAPNADAQYF.

The rearrangement joins TRBV10-3 to TRBJ2-4; 7 nucleotides match TRBD1. This CDR3 contains 13 residues. J lost 8 bases, V lost 4 bases, and 5 bases had no gene match. Germline V lookup: CDR1 ENHRY, CDR2 SYGVKD. CDR3 loop: CAISGQGDYIQYF. DNA of the CDR3: TGTGCCATCAGTGGCCAGGGGGATTACATTCAGTACTTC.

This clonotype occurred a few times. The chain's CDR3 is CSAPITDTQYF. In nucleotides, the CDR3 is TGCAGTGCTCCTATCACAGATACGCAGTATTTT. J is TRBJ2-3 and V is TRBV20-1; no clear D. In germline, CDR1 is DFQATT, CDR2 SNEGSKA (reference sequence). The V gene lost 5 bases and the J gene lost 2 bases, with 5 bases spanning the gap. This CDR3 region has 11 residues.

This clonotype came up once. The rearrangement uses TRBV29-1 and TRBJ1-1; D is perhaps TRBD1 (6 bases). The CDR3 is 15 amino acids. Germline V CDR1 and CDR2: SQVTM, ANQGSEA. Trimming shortened V by 4 bases and J by 0 bases, and 15 bases separated the two germline ends. Here the CDR3 reads CSVARTDILNTEAFF. Here the CDR3 DNA reads TGCAGCGTTGCTCGGACAGACATACTGAACACTGAAGCTTTCTTT. The variable domain in full, completed from reference TRBV29-1 and TRBJ1-1, reads SAVISQKPSRDICQRGTSLTIQCQVDSQVTMMFWYRQQPGQSLTLIATANQGSEATYESGFVIDKFPISRPNLTFSTLTVSNMSPEDSSIYLCSVARTDILNTEAFFGQGTRLTVV.

The rearrangement uses TRBV14 and TRBJ2-7, with no clear D. The germline gives CDR1 SGHDN, CDR2 FVKESK. Trimming stripped 0 bases from V and 7 bases from J, with 19 bases between. This CDR3 has 16 amino acids. The CDR3 region is CASSQEGALRNNEQYF. The CDR3 DNA sequence: TGTGCCAGCAGCCAAGAAGGCGCTCTAAGGAACAATGAGCAGTACTTC.

The chain uses TRBV3-1 and TRBJ1-2; the D is unclear. V gave up 6 bases and J gave up 4 bases, with 15 bases separating them. Germline V gene data show CDR1 as LGHDT and CDR2 as YNNKEL (reference sequence). The CDR3 has 14 residues. The CDR3 is CASSPWTPFYGYTF. The CDR3 DNA follows: TGTGCCAGCAGTCCTTGGACGCCCTTCTATGGCTACACCTTC.

The chain links TRBV20-1 to TRBJ1-6; no reliable D call. With 5 bases removed from V and 0 bases from J, the gap between germline ends came to 11 bases. The CDR3 totals 15 residues. Germline CDR1 reads DFQATT; CDR2 reads SNEGSKA (reference sequence). CDR3 amino acids: CSAHFRSSYNSPLHF. CDR3 DNA sequence: TGCAGTGCTCACTTCCGGAGCTCCTATAATTCACCCCTCCACTTT.

The J gene is TRBJ2-2, the V gene TRBV7-8; D unclear. CDR3 length equals 15 residues. Per germline, CDR1 SGHVS and CDR2 FQNEAQ. The germline V and J ends were trimmed by 1 base and 0 bases, with 6 bases remaining between them. CDR3 DNA sequence: TGTGCCAGCAGCTTAGTTGGCGCGAACACCGGGGAGCTGTTTTTT. Its translation: CASSLVGANTGELFF.

The chain couples TRBV4-3 to TRBJ1-6; D is possibly TRBD1 (5 bases). Trimming stripped 0 bases from V and 0 bases from J, with 12 bases between. CDR3 length equals 18 residues. Germline V gene data show CDR1 as LGHNA and CDR2 as YSLEER. For the CDR3, the DNA is TGCGCCAGCAGCCAAGAAGAGGGGCACAGCTCCTATAATTCACCCCTCCACTTT. Its protein product is CASSQEEGHSSYNSPLHF.

The chain joins TRBV11-2 to TRBJ2-3; D is unresolved. Germline-derived CDR1 and CDR2 are SGHAT and FQNNGV. This CDR3 spans 14 amino acids. V was shortened by 4 bases and J by 1 base, with 9 bases between the two germline ends. CDR3 sequence: CASSSQWGTDTQYF. The CDR3 DNA reads as TGTGCCAGCAGCTCTCAGTGGGGCACAGATACGCAGTATTTT.

The chain joins TRBV7-2 to TRBJ1-1, with 9 bases aligning to TRBD1. The V gene's germline CDR1 is SGHTA and CDR2 FQGNSA. The CDR3 consists of 14 residues. V shed 5 bases, J shed 4 bases, and the junction held 5 bases outside the gene matches. The CDR3 loop is CASSTDRGITEAFF. The DNA of the CDR3 is TGTGCCAGCAGCACGGACAGGGGAATCACTGAAGCTTTCTTT.

This clonotype was recorded only once. V gene TRBV12-3 or TRBV12-4 combines with J gene TRBJ1-1; 7 bases are a match to TRBD1. The CDR3 is 13 residues long. V was clipped by 5 bases and J by 6 bases; unmatched bases: 6. For the CDR3, the DNA is TGTGCCAGCAGTGTCCAGGGGGTAGCTGAAGCTTTCTTT. This sequence encodes CASSVQGVAEAFF.

This chain uses TRBV4-1 with TRBJ1-6; TRBD1 is a possible D gene (6 bases). Looked up from germline, CDR1 is MGHRA and CDR2 is YSYEKL. V was cut by 2 bases and J by 7 bases, with 12 bases left in between. The CDR3 is 15 residues long. CDR3 residues: CASSQLHRENSPLHF. In DNA form, the CDR3 reads TGCGCCAGCAGCCAATTGCACAGGGAAAATTCACCCCTCCACTTT.

This clonotype was seen a handful of times. The CDR3 nucleotides are TGCGCCAGCAGCCAAGAAAGGGGGGACTCCCAGTGGGTAGATACGCAGTATTTT. Protein sequence: CASSQERGDSQWVDTQYF. V is TRBV4-3 and J is TRBJ2-3, with D perhaps TRBD1 or TRBD2 (6 bases each). Germline values: CDR1 LGHNA, CDR2 YSLEER. V dropped 0 bases and J dropped 5 bases, with 21 bases sitting between them. The CDR3 covers 18 residues.

This chain uses TRBV7-2 with TRBJ1-2, with D unresolved. Trimming removed 5 bases from V and 8 bases from J, with 18 bases in between. The CDR3 runs 14 residues. Germline V lookup: CDR1 SGHTA, CDR2 FQGNSA. CDR3 sequence: CASSPLFRSPGYTF. DNA of the CDR3: TGTGCCAGCAGCCCTCTATTCCGCAGCCCCGGCTACACCTTC.

V is TRBV5-1 and J is TRBJ1-1; D not resolved. This CDR3 is 13 amino acids long. In germline, CDR1 is SGHRS, CDR2 YFSETQ. V lost 7 bases and J 3 bases, leaving 13 bases between the germline ends. The CDR3 here is CASQGPSYTEAFF. CDR3 coding DNA: TGCGCCAGCCAAGGGCCCAGCTACACTGAAGCTTTCTTT. The whole variable domain, remainder taken from reference TRBV5-1 and TRBJ1-1, is KAGVTQTPRYLIKTRGQQVTLSCSPISGHRSVSWYQQTPGQGLQFLFEYFSETQRNKGNFPGRFSGRQFSNSRSEMNVSTLELGDSALYLCASQGPSYTEAFFGQGTRLTVV.

Here the CDR3 reads CASSAQGRITEAFF. The CDR3, as DNA: TGTGCCAGCAGTGCACAGGGGAGAATCACTGAAGCTTTCTTT. The gene calls are TRBV27 and TRBJ1-1, with 7 bases matching TRBD1. V shed 5 bases and J 4 bases; nucleotides not matched to a gene: 7. CDR3 length: 14 amino acids. CDR1 and CDR2 from the germline V gene are MNHEY and SMNVEV (reference sequence).

This clonotype appeared a few times. The CDR3 region has the DNA TGCAGTGCTAGAGATCCTACGGGTAATTGGTGGGAGCAGTACTTC. This gives the protein CSARDPTGNWWEQYF. The chain carries TRBV20-1 and TRBJ2-5; D is possibly TRBD2 (5 bases). V shed 0 bases and J shed 11 bases, with 22 bases lying between them. The CDR3 spans 15 residues. In germline, CDR1 is DFQATT, CDR2 SNEGSKA (reference sequence).

The chain employs TRBV29-1 and TRBJ2-1, with 10 bases that match TRBD2. The CDR3 is 14 residues long. Trimming cost V 6 bases and J 8 bases; bases outside gene matches: 10. The germline gives CDR1 SQVTM, CDR2 ANQGSEA. The CDR3 region has the DNA TGCAGCGTCGGGGTAGCGGGGGGCATGGATGAGCAGTTCTTC. Its translation: CSVGVAGGMDEQFF.

The chain recombines TRBV12-3 or TRBV12-4 with TRBJ1-2, with 7 bases lining up with TRBD1. V lost 6 bases, J lost 4 bases, and 11 bases stayed unmatched. The CDR3 length is 15 residues. The CDR3 sequence: CASRPSGTVVYGYTF. Written as DNA, the CDR3 is TGTGCCAGCAGACCTTCCGGGACAGTCGTCTATGGCTACACCTTC.

The chain uses TRBV20-1 and TRBJ2-5; TRBD1 matches 8 bases. Unmatched junction bases numbered 18, after V lost 6 bases and J lost 6 bases. CDR3 length equals 16 residues. Germline CDR1 DFQATT, CDR2 SNEGSKA (reference sequence). The CDR3 bases are TGCAGTGCGCTAATTAAGACAAGACAGGGGAGGAAGACCCAGTACTTC. This sequence encodes CSALIKTRQGRKTQYF.